Listed here are 5 T cell receptor beta chains from one sample, sequenced in a study of blood T cell repertoires in COVID-19. Profiled with immunoSEQ multiplex PCR; TCRdb holds only in-frame clones, not every one. The repertoire holds 150,000 to 200,000 clones, with more than 85% as singletons. Sequencing was done on a sample of peripheral blood. The receptors originated from a woman aged 80 or over with COVID-19, enrolled during active disease.

This clone occurred a few times. The chain is built from TRBV28 and TRBJ1-2; 8 bases agree with TRBD1. The germline V gene has CDR1 MDHEN and CDR2 SYDVKM. The CDR3 runs to 13 residues. The ends lost 8 bases at V and 6 bases at J; junction bases unmatched: 8. In DNA form, the CDR3 reads TGTGCCAGCGCTACCGGGACAGGTGATGGCTACACCTTC. Protein: CASATGTGDGYTF.

This chain connects TRBV28 to TRBJ1-5, with D unclear. This CDR3 has 10 amino acids. Germline values: CDR1 MDHEN, CDR2 SYDVKM. The V gene lost 11 bases and the J gene lost 2 bases, with 4 bases spanning the gap. The CDR3 here is CAVGNQPQHF. The CDR3 coding sequence is TGTGCCGTCGGCAATCAGCCCCAGCATTTT.

CDR3 nucleotides: TGTGCCAGCAGTCCGACGGCGGGGGCAGGTGAAAAACTGTTTTTT. Protein product: CASSPTAGAGEKLFF. The chain joins TRBV7-9 to TRBJ1-4, with a tentative D call TRBD1 (6 bases). The CDR3 is 15 amino acids. Germline V gene lookup returns CDR1 SEHNR and CDR2 FQNEAQ (reference sequence). Trimming removed 6 bases from V and 7 bases from J, with 18 bases in between. The entire variable domain, with the rest obtained from reference TRBV7-9 and TRBJ1-4, is as follows: DTGVSQNPRHKITKRGQNVTFRCDPISEHNRLYWYRQTLGQGPEFLTYFQNEAQLEKSRLLSDRFSAERPKGSFSTLEIQRTEQGDSAMYLCASSPTAGAGEKLFFGSGTQLSVL.

This clone appeared a single time. The chain uses TRBV19 and TRBJ2-7, with D perhaps matching TRBD1 (6 bases). Trimming took 5 bases from V and 4 from J, leaving 12 bases between them. Germline values: CDR1 LNHDA, CDR2 SQIVND (reference sequence). This CDR3 contains 13 residues. The CDR3 DNA reads TGTGCCAGTAGTGTGGGACATCAGTACGAGCAGTACTTC. This encodes CASSVGHQYEQYF.

The rearrangement links TRBV7-8 to TRBJ2-7; 10 nucleotides line up with TRBD1. This CDR3 has 15 residues. Germline V gene lookup returns CDR1 SGHVS and CDR2 FQNEAQ. After removal of 1 base from V and 6 bases from J, the junction contained 6 bases not matched to a gene. The chain's CDR3 is CASSLGTGGSGEQYF. The CDR3 nucleotides are TGTGCCAGCAGCTTAGGGACAGGGGGTTCCGGCGAGCAGTACTTC.